The rows below give T cell receptor beta chains drawn from one sample of a study of shared clonotypes between healthy human individuals. Sequencing used immunoSEQ multiplex PCR; TCRdb keeps in-frame clones, though not all of them. This repertoire shows approximately 2.4 million clones, almost 96% found once; its top ten account for around 0.13%. Sequenced sample: naive CD4+ T cells sorted from blood. The receptor set was obtained from a man between 18 and 35 years old in good health. Both conserved end residues are part of each CDR3. A D gene is named only where the DNA matches it firmly. Clone sizes are given selectively: once, few, many, or a class where the clone is expanded.

d_gene | j_gene | abundance | v_gene | CDR3nt | CDR3aa
. | TRBJ1-3 | . | TRBV28 | TGTGCCAGCAGTTTATCAGGGAATGGAAACACCATATATTTT | CASSLSGNGNTIYF
. | TRBJ1-4 | once | TRBV6-1 | TGTGCCAGCCGAAGGAAAAATGAAAAACTGTTTTTT | CASRRKNEKLFF
. | TRBJ1-2 | . | TRBV6-1 | TGTGCCAGCAGCGACGGATTGATTTATGGCTACACCTTC | CASSDGLIYGYTF
TRBD1 | TRBJ2-3 | . | TRBV11-3 | TGTGCCAGCAGACCCGGGACAGGTTCCACAGATACGCAGTATTTT | CASRPGTGSTDTQYF
. | TRBJ2-7 | . | TRBV10-3 | TGTGCCATCAGCGACATAATCTCCTACGAGCAGTACTTC | CAISDIISYEQYF
. | TRBJ1-1 | . | TRBV11-3 | TGTGCCAGCAGCTTAAGTGGGGGGAACACTGAAGCTTTCTTT | CASSLSGGNTEAFF
TRBD1 | TRBJ2-7 | . | TRBV7-2 | TGTGCCAGCAGCTTAGGCCCGGGACAGGGATCCTACGAGCAGTACTTC | CASSLGPGQGSYEQYF
. | TRBJ1-4 | few | TRBV4-1 | TGCGCCAGCAGCCAAGTTGTTAATGAAAAACTGTTTTTT | CASSQVVNEKLFF
. | TRBJ2-7 | . | TRBV27 | TGTGCCAGCAGTATAACGCCGACAGGCGGTTACGAGCAGTACTTC | CASSITPTGGYEQYF
TRBD2 | TRBJ2-7 | . | TRBV30 | TGTGCCTGGAGTGTTCTTTTGAGCGGGAGCGAGCAGTACTTC | CAWSVLLSGSEQYF
. | TRBJ1-1 | . | TRBV6-6 | TGTGCCAGCACCCTCATGAACACTGAAGCTTTCTTT | CASTLMNTEAFF
TRBD1 | TRBJ2-7 | . | TRBV5-4 | TGTGCCAGCAGCCCGCTTGGACAGGGGACGGCATACGAGCAGTACTTC | CASSPLGQGTAYEQYF
. | TRBJ2-7 | . | TRBV18 | TGTGCCAGCTCACATAAGGACATATCCGAGCAGTACTTC | CASSHKDISEQYF
TRBD2 | TRBJ2-7 | . | TRBV19 | TGTGCCAGTAGTATTGGGACTAGCGGGAGGGACGAGCAGTACTTC | CASSIGTSGRDEQYF
. | TRBJ1-4 | . | TRBV6-5 | TGTGCCAGCAGTTACACGGGAATGGGTGAAAAACTGTTTTTT | CASSYTGMGEKLFF